A selection of T cell receptor beta chains follows, all from one sample in a study of blood T cell repertoires in COVID-19. Only in-frame clones appear in the TCRdb table, and some are missing; sequencing was by immunoSEQ multiplex PCR. The table lists hundreds of thousands of clones, 70% to 90% of them singletons, with approximately 0.25% in the top ten. The specimen was peripheral blood. The receptors originated from a woman aged 18-29 years with acute or convalescent COVID-19. The conserved cysteine and the conserved F or W are not part of the CDR3 here. The D gene is left open where the match is weak. Clone size is not always given. Where it is, it says once, few, many or a class for expanded clones.

v_call	d_call	clone_size	cdr3_aa
TRBV7-9	-	-	ASSFDGVYNSPLH
TRBV6-5	TRBD1	-	ASRTGGGYQPQH
TRBV10-2	-	once	ASSESRRWAGKNTEAF
TRBV10-1	-	-	ASRGGVWEQY
TRBV6-5	-	-	ASSYSSGAGYT
TRBV24-1	TRBD2	-	ATRLGTSGYNEQF
TRBV7-9	-	-	ASSSLGRGLSGNTIY
TRBV28	TRBD1	-	ASSLSPPGDRGLVNTEAF
TRBV7-8	-	-	ASSPSGVNTGELF
TRBV30	-	-	AWSYGLITGELF
TRBV4-3	TRBD1	-	ASSQDPAGQGAIFGYT
TRBV4-3	TRBD1	-	ASSQAMGQWDTEAF
TRBV14	-	-	ASSQDRWGGHAGNTIY
TRBV20-1	-	-	SALSNTEAF
TRBV24-1	TRBD1	-	ATSENRGLNEKLF
TRBV7-2	TRBD2	once	ASSSVTSGATHTGELF
TRBV12-3/TRBV12-4	TRBD1	once	ASSLKGADTQY
TRBV2	-	-	ASWPDTNSYGYT
TRBV5-6	-	-	ASSLATVVLKNIQY
TRBV29-1	-	-	SARDTSTDTQY
TRBV1	-	-	TSSHSRGGYIQY
TRBV5-1	TRBD1	-	ASSSSTGRGGYT
TRBV5-1	-	-	ASSVVQGQGAF
TRBV7-2	TRBD2	-	ASRSGGAPETQY
TRBV5-6	-	-	ASSLVGARYNEQF
TRBV30	-	-	AWSVGSGEQY
TRBV5-1	TRBD1	-	ASSPAGTGGYEQY